This paragraph reports one TCR beta chain. The CDR3 totals 14 residues. Germline V gene lookup returns CDR1 DFQATT and CDR2 SNEGSKA (reference sequence). Trimming took 5 bases from V and 7 from J; bases not matched to a gene: 7. This entry belongs to a study of CD8 T cells in Susac syndrome. A quantity of roughly 0.5 to 1 ug RNA underwent reverse transcription using random hexamers. Amplification of TCR beta CDR3 by immunoSEQ multiplex PCR spanned 54 Vbeta and 13 Jbeta. TCRdb re-derived calls from the immunoSEQ multiplex PCR reads in MiXCR, one entry per CDR3 protein. The table shows about 130,000 distinct CDR3 sequences, with about 95% occurring only once. From blood CD8+ and CD4+ T cells, TCR beta sequences were generated. Included as multiple sclerosis controls were treatment-naive patients who had stable or active relapsing-remitting disease. FACS enriched CD8+ TEMRA cells, while bulk CD8+ and CD4+ were negatively isolated.

The sequence was collected from a human donor with multiple sclerosis. The rearrangement links TRBV20-1 to TRBJ2-1; 11 nucleotides line up with TRBD2. Sequencing was done on a sample of CD4+ T cells from PBMCs. The CDR3 region has the DNA TGCAGTGCTGGGGGACTAGCGGAAAGGAATGAGCAGTTCTTC. Its protein is CSAGGLAERNEQFF.